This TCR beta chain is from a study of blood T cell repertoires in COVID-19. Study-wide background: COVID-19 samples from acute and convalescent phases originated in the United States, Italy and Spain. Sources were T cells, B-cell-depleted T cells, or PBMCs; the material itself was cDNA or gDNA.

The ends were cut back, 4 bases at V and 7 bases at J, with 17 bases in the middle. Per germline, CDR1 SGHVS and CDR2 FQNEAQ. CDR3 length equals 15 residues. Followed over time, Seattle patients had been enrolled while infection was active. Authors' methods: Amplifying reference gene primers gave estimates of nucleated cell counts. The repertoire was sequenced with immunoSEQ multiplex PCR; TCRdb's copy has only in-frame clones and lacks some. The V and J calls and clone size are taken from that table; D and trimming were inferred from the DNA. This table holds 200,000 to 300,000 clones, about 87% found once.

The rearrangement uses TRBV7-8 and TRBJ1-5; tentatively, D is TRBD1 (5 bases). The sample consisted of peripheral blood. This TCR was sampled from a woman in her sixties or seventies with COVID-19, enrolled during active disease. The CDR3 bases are TGTGCCAGCAGCTCCGCATGGGGGGAGGAGCAGCCCCAGCATTTT. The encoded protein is CASSSAWGEEQPQHF.